A selection of T cell receptor beta chains follows, all from one sample in a study of blood T cell repertoires in COVID-19. The table came from immunoSEQ multiplex PCR; TCRdb's copy has only in-frame clones and leaves some out. The sample records approximately 210,000 clones, roughly 94% being singletons. The sequenced sample consisted of peripheral blood. All receptors derive from a man aged 25 to 40 with COVID-19, enrolled during active disease. Each CDR3 is given with its conserved first and last residue. D genes are given only for firm matches. Expanded clones are given a class, and other clones once, few, many or no size at all.

TRBJ2-3,NA,TRBV4-1,TRBD1,TGCGCCAGCAGCCAAGACCGAATAACCGGGACAGGGATGGGTATAACAGATACGCAGTATTTT,CASSQDRITGTGMGITDTQYF
TRBJ2-2,NA,TRBV5-1,NA,TGCGCCAGCAGCCACAGGAACACCGGGGAGCTGTTTTTT,CASSHRNTGELFF
TRBJ1-4,few,TRBV18,NA,TGTGCCAGCTCACTTGGTCCGAGGGAAAAACTGTTTTTT,CASSLGPREKLFF
TRBJ1-3,NA,TRBV9,NA,TGTGCCAGCAGCCCCAGGGCGGACACCATATATTTT,CASSPRADTIYF
TRBJ1-5,once,TRBV2,NA,TGTGCCAGCAGTGTCTGGGACTTAAATCAGCCCCAGCATTTT,CASSVWDLNQPQHF
TRBJ2-1,NA,TRBV19,NA,TGTGCCAGTAGTATAGGGCCCAGTCCCCCCAATGAGCAGTTCTTC,CASSIGPSPPNEQFF
TRBJ1-1,once,TRBV18,NA,TGTGCCAGCTCACAAGGGGCAGACACTGAAGCTTTCTTT,CASSQGADTEAFF
TRBJ2-7,once,TRBV7-2,NA,TGTGCCAGCAGCTTATCCGGGGGCGAGCAGTACTTC,CASSLSGGEQYF
TRBJ1-4,NA,TRBV7-2,TRBD1,TGTGCCAGCAGCCAGGGGACAGGGTATGAAAAACTGTTTTTT,CASSQGTGYEKLFF
TRBJ2-2,NA,TRBV19,NA,TGTGCCAGTAGTATGGAAGCCAGGGCCACCGGGGAGCTGTTTTTT,CASSMEARATGELFF
TRBJ1-4,NA,TRBV28,NA,TGTGCCAGCGGCCCTCATACAACTAATGAAAAACTGTTTTTT,CASGPHTTNEKLFF
TRBJ1-5,NA,TRBV3-1/TRBV3-2,NA,TGTGCCAGCAGCCAACAAGGGGATCAGCCCCAGCATTTT,CASSQQGDQPQHF
TRBJ2-7,NA,TRBV6-8,NA,TGTGCCAGCCAGGACAGCTCCTACGAGCAGTACTTC,CASQDSSYEQYF
TRBJ1-5,once,TRBV11-2,NA,TGTGCCAGCAGCGCTAATAACAGGAATAGCAATCAGCCCCAGCATTTT,CASSANNRNSNQPQHF
TRBJ1-1,NA,TRBV10-1,NA,TGCGCCAGCAGTGATTTTAGCGTATCGAACACTGAAGCTTTCTTT,CASSDFSVSNTEAFF
TRBJ2-7,NA,TRBV5-1,TRBD1,TGCGCCAGCAGCTTGGATGGGACAGGGAACTCCTACGAGCAGTACTTC,CASSLDGTGNSYEQYF
TRBJ1-6,NA,TRBV5-4,NA,TGTGCCAGCAGTTCAGGGATTCTGTATAATTCACCCCTCCACTTT,CASSSGILYNSPLHF
TRBJ2-3,NA,TRBV21-1,NA,TGTGCCAGCAGCAATTACGGGACAGGGGAAGGAGATACGCAGTATTTT,CASSNYGTGEGDTQYF
TRBJ2-2,NA,TRBV3-1/TRBV3-2,TRBD2,TGTGCCAGCAGCCCCACTAGCGGGGGGGCCGGGGCCGGGGAGCTGTTTTTT,CASSPTSGGAGAGELFF
TRBJ1-6,NA,TRBV6-5,NA,TGTGCCAGCGGCGAGGTTTTTGGCAATTCACCCCTCCACTTT,CASGEVFGNSPLHF
TRBJ1-1,NA,TRBV6-1,NA,TGTGCCAGCAGTGAATGGGGCGAGACTGAAGCTTTCTTT,CASSEWGETEAFF
TRBJ2-1,NA,TRBV21-1,NA,TGTGCCAGCAGCAAAATCGGTGTATACTTGGGCGGGGGGGCTTGTCAATACAATGAGCAGTTCTTC,CASSKIGVYLGGGACQYNEQFF
TRBJ1-4,NA,TRBV10-3,TRBD1,TGTGCCATCAGTGGGGGGACAGGGCTTAATGAAAAACTGTTTTTT,CAISGGTGLNEKLFF
TRBJ1-5,NA,TRBV27,TRBD1,TGTGCCAGCAGTAAGGGACAGGGGGATCAGCCCCAGCATTTT,CASSKGQGDQPQHF
TRBJ1-1,NA,TRBV6-6,TRBD1,TGTGCCAGCAGACCGACAGGGGCTGAAGCTTTCTTT,CASRPTGAEAFF
TRBJ2-2,NA,TRBV19,TRBD2,TGTGCCAGTAGTATAGGTATAAGAGCGGGGGGGCCCACCGGGGAGCTGTTTTTT,CASSIGIRAGGPTGELFF
TRBJ1-6,NA,TRBV28,TRBD1,TGTGCCAGCAGTTTTGTGGGACAGGGAGCCCTTAATTCACCCCTCCACTTT,CASSFVGQGALNSPLHF
TRBJ2-5,NA,TRBV11-2,TRBD2,TGTGCCAGCGCCCGGCCCGAGCGGGGGGGACAAGAGACCCAGTACTTC,CASARPERGGQETQYF
TRBJ2-5,NA,TRBV10-1,NA,TGCGCCAGCAGTGATGGGGCGGCACAAGAGACCCAGTACTTC,CASSDGAAQETQYF
TRBJ2-1,NA,TRBV5-6,NA,TGTGCCAGCAGCACCCTAGGGGGGGCCAGTTACAATGAGCAGTTCTTC,CASSTLGGASYNEQFF
TRBJ1-2,NA,TRBV25-1,NA,TGTGCCAGCAGTGGTGGCAGGCAGGGCTATGGCTACACCTTC,CASSGGRQGYGYTF
TRBJ1-3,NA,TRBV3-1/TRBV3-2,NA,TGTGCCAGCAGCCAAGGTTCCCCAGGGGTGTTCGGAAACACCATATATTTT,CASSQGSPGVFGNTIYF
TRBJ1-4,NA,TRBV5-6,NA,TGTGCCAGCAGCTTGATTCTTCAGGCGCCTAATGAAAAACTGTTTTTT,CASSLILQAPNEKLFF
TRBJ1-5,NA,TRBV7-6,NA,TGTGCCAGCAGCCGAGCCGCGCGTGGTAGCAATCAGCCCCAGCATTTT,CASSRAARGSNQPQHF
TRBJ1-2,NA,TRBV11-2,NA,TGTGCCAGCAGCCGAGACAGGACCCAGGATGGCTACACCTTC,CASSRDRTQDGYTF
TRBJ1-5,NA,TRBV5-1,TRBD1,TGCGCCAGCAGCTTGGCCGGGACAGATAGCAATCAGCCCCAGCATTTT,CASSLAGTDSNQPQHF
TRBJ1-2,NA,TRBV21-1,NA,TGTGCCAGCAGCAAATTCGTCTGCGACACCTTC,CASSKFVCDTF
TRBJ1-2,NA,TRBV4-1,NA,TGCGCCAGCAGCCAAGGGGCGGGAGGAAGGACGTCCAGAGACTATGGCTACACCTTC,CASSQGAGGRTSRDYGYTF
TRBJ2-2,NA,TRBV27,TRBD1,TGTGCCAGCAGGGACAGGGGTTACACCGGGGAGCTGTTTTTT,CASRDRGYTGELFF
TRBJ2-1,NA,TRBV5-6,TRBD1,TGTGCCAGCAACTACAGGGGAATGGGTTACAATGAGCAGTTCTTC,CASNYRGMGYNEQFF
TRBJ1-2,NA,TRBV27,NA,TGTGCCAGCAGTTCAGATCACACAGCCTATGGCTACACCTTC,CASSSDHTAYGYTF